Listed here is a single T cell receptor (beta chain). The record originates from a study of shared clonotypes between healthy human individuals. Study summary: There were three CD4 naive, three CD4 memory, two CD8 naive and one CD8 memory plates per donor.

The germline gives CDR1 MNHNS, CDR2 SASEGT. Trimming took 2 bases from V and 0 from J, leaving 7 bases between them. There are 14 residues in the CDR3. Generated by immunoSEQ multiplex PCR, the TCRdb table keeps only in-frame clones and is missing some. Among about 1.5 million clones listed, around 98% were seen once. The TCR originated in a man aged 25-40 years in good health. The chain is built from TRBV6-1 and TRBJ1-1, with TRBD1 as a possible D gene (5 bases). Material for sequencing was naive CD4+ T cells sorted from blood. Documented subset: CD45RA+ positively selected. The CDR3 coding sequence is TGTGCCAGCAGTGAAATGACAGTGAACACTGAAGCTTTCTTT. This codes for CASSEMTVNTEAFF.